This passage covers 10 T cell receptor beta chains from one sample sequenced in a study of shared clonotypes between healthy human individuals (dated by TCRdb to 2020 to 2022). Library preparation was by the immunoSEQ multiplex PCR assay. The immuneACCESS repertoire file appears here via TCRdb, limited to in-frame rearrangements. These files lack a portion of the clones; in checked studies, under half of the deficit traces to unresolved V genes, and the cause of the others is not known. This sample is represented by some 2,000,000 clones; about 95% of them were singletons. Approximately 1.2% of the sample lies in the top ten. For the CD8 naive samples, CD45RO-negative cells were positively selected for CCR7, yielding a CD45RA+CCR7+ population from which TemRA cells were excluded. Sequencing was done on a sample of naive CD8+ T cells sorted from blood. The sample's cell subset or site label, decoded: CD45RA+CCR7+. All receptors come from a man between 18 and 29 years old in good health.

This chain connects TRBV11-2 to TRBJ2-5; D might be TRBD2 (6 bases). The CDR3 loop spans 15 amino acids. Germline V gene lookup returns CDR1 SGHAT and CDR2 FQNNGV. V was clipped by 1 base and J by 0 bases, with 9 bases between them. This CDR3 reads CASSLGGGNQETQYF. The CDR3 DNA follows: TGTGCCAGCAGCTTAGGAGGAGGGAACCAAGAGACCCAGTACTTC.

The chain couples TRBV5-6 to TRBJ2-7, with D perhaps matching TRBD1 (5 bases). CDR3 length: 13 residues. Trimming took 4 bases from V and 5 from J, leaving 13 bases between them. The germline CDR1 and CDR2 sequences are SGHDT and YYEEEE. CDR3 region: CASSQGRVHEQYF. The CDR3 nucleotides read TGTGCCAGCAGCCAAGGCAGGGTGCACGAGCAGTACTTC.

The count of this clone is one. The V and J genes are TRBV5-6 and TRBJ2-2, with D possibly TRBD1 on 5 matching bases. There are 14 residues in the CDR3. V was clipped by 1 base and J by 4 bases, with 8 bases between them. Germline V lookup: CDR1 SGHDT, CDR2 YYEEEE. DNA of the CDR3: TGTGCCAGCAGCTTGCAGGGTGGCACCGGGGAGCTGTTTTTT. Amino acid sequence: CASSLQGGTGELFF.

The V gene is TRBV7-2, the J gene TRBJ2-7; 10 bases fit TRBD2. V shed 3 bases and J 1 base; nucleotides not matched to a gene: 3. This CDR3 has 15 amino acids. Germline-derived CDR1 and CDR2 are SGHTA and FQGNSA. The CDR3 protein is CASSFGTSVSYEQYF. Written as DNA, the CDR3 is TGTGCCAGCAGCTTCGGGACTAGCGTATCCTACGAGCAGTACTTC.

The chain carries TRBV9 and TRBJ2-3, with 8 bases fitting TRBD1. Germline V CDR1 and CDR2: SGDLS, YYNGEE. V dropped 2 bases and J dropped 6; count of bases not matched to a gene: 8. The CDR3 is made up of 15 amino acids. Here the CDR3 reads CASSVGDRLGDTQYF. Written as DNA, the CDR3 is TGTGCCAGCAGCGTTGGGGACAGGCTCGGTGATACGCAGTATTTT.

The gene calls are TRBV6-5 and TRBJ1-2, with D hard to call. V dropped 0 bases and J dropped 0 bases, with 8 bases sitting between them. CDR3 length equals 15 residues. Germline V lookup: CDR1 MNHEY, CDR2 SVGAGI. CDR3 loop: CASSYSGTANYGYTF. In nucleotides, the CDR3 is TGTGCCAGCAGTTACTCCGGCACAGCTAACTATGGCTACACCTTC.

The chain employs TRBV4-3 and TRBJ1-2; D remains ambiguous. The germline CDR1 and CDR2 sequences are LGHNA and YSLEER. The length of the CDR3 is 13 residues. Trimming cost V 2 bases and J 5 bases, with 9 bases left between them. The CDR3 here is CASSQYSDYGYTF. CDR3 nucleotide sequence: TGCGCCAGCAGCCAATATTCAGATTATGGCTACACCTTC.

The V gene is TRBV25-1, the J gene TRBJ2-5; D ambiguous. The CDR3 is 14 residues long. Trimming removed 1 base from V and 1 base from J, with 7 bases in between. Germline V lookup: CDR1 MGHDK, CDR2 SYGVNS. The CDR3, as DNA: TGTGCCAGCAGTGAATTGGAAATCCAAGAGACCCAGTACTTC. It codes for CASSELEIQETQYF. Full variable domain (rest looked up from reference TRBV25-1 and TRBJ2-5): EADIYQTPRYLVIGTGKKITLECSQTMGHDKMYWYQQDPGMELHLIHYSYGVNSTEKGDLSSESTVSRIRTEHFPLTLESARPSHTSQYLCASSELEIQETQYFGPGTRLLVL.

The gene calls are TRBV7-9 and TRBJ2-2; 10 nucleotides line up with TRBD1. Per the germline V gene, CDR1 is SEHNR and CDR2 is FQNEAQ (reference sequence). The CDR3 extends over 16 amino acids. The J segment lost 6 bases and the V segment lost 5 bases, leaving 9 bases of the junction unmatched. The CDR3 DNA sequence: TGTGCCAGCAGCCGACCGGGACAGGGGCCCGCCGGGGAGCTGTTTTTT. As protein: CASSRPGQGPAGELFF.

The V and J genes are TRBV5-6 and TRBJ2-7; 10 nucleotides agree with TRBD2. Germline V gene data show CDR1 as SGHDT and CDR2 as YYEEEE. There are 14 residues in the CDR3. With V trimmed by 4 bases and J by 4 bases, 5 bases remained unmatched. The DNA of the CDR3 is TGTGCCAGCAGCCCTAGCGGGAGAGGTTACGAGCAGTACTTC. It is translated as CASSPSGRGYEQYF. The whole variable domain, filled in from reference TRBV5-6 and TRBJ2-7, reads DAGVTQSPTHLIKTRGQQVTLRCSPKSGHDTVSWYQQALGQGPQFIFQYYEEEERQRGNFPDRFSGHQFPNYSSELNVNALLLGDSALYLCASSPSGRGYEQYFGPGTRLTVT.